The rows below give T cell receptor beta chains drawn from one sample of a study of type 1 regulatory T cells. TCRdb analysed the reads with MiXCR anew, one entry per CDR3 protein. This sample carries more than 4,000 distinct CDR3 sequences, roughly 24% of them seen once, and the ten largest clones take roughly two fifths. Their target antigens are unknown. Sequencing used cultured type 1 regulatory T (Tr1) cells, either the whole culture or a sorted fraction (not recorded which). The source is a human donor in good health. CDR3s include the opening cysteine and the closing phenylalanine or tryptophan. The order of the fields is clone size, V gene, D gene, J gene, CDR3 length, CDR3 DNA, CDR3 protein. D genes are given only for firm matches. Clone size is not always given. Where it is, it says once, few, many or a class for expanded clones.

>many|TRBV11-1|.|TRBJ2-1|15
TGTGCCAGCAGCTTCATGCTTGGGTCCTACAATGAGCAGTTCTTC
CASSFMLGSYNEQFF
>many|TRBV7-2|.|TRBJ1-2|15
TGTGCCAGCAGCTTTTCCCCCCTTGTGGGTTATGGCTACACCTTC
CASSFSPLVGYGYTF
>.|TRBV20-1|.|TRBJ2-5|12
TGCAGTGCTAGTGATGGCGGGGAGACCCAGTACTTC
CSASDGGETQYF
>medium-sized|TRBV12-3/TRBV12-4|.|TRBJ1-5|12
TGTGCCAGCAGTTCGGGTAATCAGCCCCAGCATTTT
CASSSGNQPQHF
>few|TRBV6-2/TRBV6-3|.|TRBJ1-2|15
TGTGCCAGCACTTCGCTCCGGGGTGTGGGGCCCGGCTACACCTTC
CASTSLRGVGPGYTF
>.|TRBV19|.|TRBJ2-7|15
TGTGCCAGTAGTATAGGAGACTCAGGCTCCTACGAGCAGTACTTC
CASSIGDSGSYEQYF
>few|TRBV20-1|TRBD2|TRBJ2-7|15
TGCAGTGCTAGAGTGGGGGGGGGGATACACTACGAGCAGTACTTC
CSARVGGGIHYEQYF
>medium-sized|TRBV20-1|.|TRBJ2-3|16
TGCAGTGCTACCGAGTGGCGGGTCTCTAGCACAGATACGCAGTATTTT
CSATEWRVSSTDTQYF
>.|TRBV6-5|TRBD1|TRBJ1-1|16
TGTGCCAGCAGTTACTGGGGACAGTGGTCTCGAACTGAAGCTTTCTTT
CASSYWGQWSRTEAFF
>.|TRBV2|.|TRBJ1-1|15
TGTGCCAGCAGTGATCTGGGACTCATGAACACTGAAGCTTTCTTT
CASSDLGLMNTEAFF
>medium-sized|TRBV29-1|.|TRBJ1-1|13
TGCAGCGTGAGGACACTTCTGAACACTGAAGCTTTCTTT
CSVRTLLNTEAFF
>many|TRBV7-9|TRBD1|TRBJ1-2|15
TGTGCCAGCAGCCCTCAGGGGGGAGCTAACTATGGCTACACCTTC
CASSPQGGANYGYTF
>few|TRBV2|.|TRBJ1-5|15
TGTGCCAGCAACGAAGACAGCCTGATCAATCAGCCCCAGCATTTT
CASNEDSLINQPQHF
>many|TRBV6-1|.|TRBJ1-5|16
TGTGCCAGCAGTGAAGAGGTTGCGAGGGGGGGACAGCCCCAGCATTTT
CASSEEVARGGQPQHF
>many|TRBV11-3|.|TRBJ2-2|12
TGTGCCAGCTCGACCGGCACCGGGGAGCTGTTTTTT
CASSTGTGELFF
>few|TRBV19|.|TRBJ1-5|13
TGTGCCAGTAGCCCCCGGGGCAATCAGCCCCAGCATTTT
CASSPRGNQPQHF
>.|TRBV7-9|TRBD1|TRBJ2-1|17
TGTGCCAGCAGCTTCGACGGTCCTCGGACAGGGAAGCTCGAGCAGTTCTTC
CASSFDGPRTGKLEQFF
>.|TRBV6-2/TRBV6-3|.|TRBJ1-1|12
TGTGCCAGCAGCCCGACTTCCACTGAAGCTTTCTTT
CASSPTSTEAFF
>.|TRBV6-2/TRBV6-3|.|TRBJ1-5|15
TGTGCCAGCAGCTCAGGACAAATTAGCAATCAGCCCCAGCATTTT
CASSSGQISNQPQHF
>large|TRBV5-1|TRBD1|TRBJ2-2|15
TGCGCCAGCAGCTTGGGGACAGGGTTGACCGGGGAGCTGTTTTTT
CASSLGTGLTGELFF
>few|TRBV24-1|.|TRBJ1-5|14
TGTGCCACCGCGGGGCAGAATAGCAATCAGCCCCAGCATTTT
CATAGQNSNQPQHF
>.|TRBV9|.|TRBJ1-4|15
TGTGCCAGCAGCGTAGGAAAGGGGCCTGATGAAAAACTGTTTTTT
CASSVGKGPDEKLFF
>.|TRBV13|.|TRBJ2-7|11
TGTGCCAGCAGCTTGGGGGTCGAGCAGTACTTC
CASSLGVEQYF
>.|TRBV6-6|.|TRBJ1-2|13
TGTGCCAGCAGTTTGCCCCCATACTATGGCTACACCTTC
CASSLPPYYGYTF
>.|TRBV11-2|TRBD2|TRBJ2-1|14
TGTGCCAGCAGCCGAGGACTAGCGGGGAGTGAGCAGTTCTTC
CASSRGLAGSEQFF
>medium-sized|TRBV12-3/TRBV12-4|TRBD2|TRBJ2-1|18
TGTGCCAGCAGTCGGGATAGAGGGTATAGGCGGGAGTACAATGAGCAGTTCTTC
CASSRDRGYRREYNEQFF
>many|TRBV5-1|TRBD2|TRBJ2-3|16
TGCGCCAGCAGGCCGGGACTAGCGGGCGGCACAGATACGCAGTATTTT
CASRPGLAGGTDTQYF
>.|TRBV4-2|.|TRBJ2-3|17
TGTGCCAGCAGCCAAGCTTACGGGGACGCGAGCACAGATACGCAGTATTTT
CASSQAYGDASTDTQYF
>.|TRBV19|.|TRBJ2-3|14
TGTGCCAGTAGAAGGGGACTCGATCTCGATACGCAGTATTTT
CASRRGLDLDTQYF
>medium-sized|TRBV7-9|TRBD2|TRBJ2-7|15
TGTGCCAGCAGCGCACAAGCGGGGGCGTCCTACGAGCAGTACTTC
CASSAQAGASYEQYF
>medium-sized|TRBV6-5|TRBD1|TRBJ1-5|16
TGTGCCAACATCCGGACGACAGGGTGGGGCAATCAGCCCCAGCATTTT
CANIRTTGWGNQPQHF
>medium-sized|TRBV7-3|.|TRBJ2-7|13
TGTGCCAGCAGCTTAACCGGAGGCTACGAGCAGTACTTC
CASSLTGGYEQYF
>few|TRBV5-4|TRBD1|TRBJ1-1|16
TGTGCCAGCAGCTTGGCCCGGAGGACAGGGGAAACTGAAGCTTTCTTT
CASSLARRTGETEAFF
>once|TRBV7-2|.|TRBJ2-3|15
TGTGCCAGCAGAGGGGGGGGGGCAACCACAGATACGCAGTATTTT
CASRGGGATTDTQYF
>.|TRBV5-1|.|TRBJ2-1|17
TGCGCCAGCAGCCCCATGGGGTGGAGGGTTGGGCCGCGGGAGCAGTTCTTC
CASSPMGWRVGPREQFF
>few|TRBV6-5|.|TRBJ2-1|16
TGTGCCAGCCGACCCCGGGGCGTGAGCTCCTACAATGAGCAGTTCTTC
CASRPRGVSSYNEQFF
>medium-sized|TRBV4-1|.|TRBJ2-2|12
TGCGCCAGCAGCCAAGTGGCCGGGGAGCTGTTTTTT
CASSQVAGELFF
>many|TRBV28|.|TRBJ2-7|11
TGTGCCAGCAGTTTATCACAGGAGCAGTACTTC
CASSLSQEQYF
>medium-sized|TRBV15|.|TRBJ1-1|13
TGTGCCACCAGCAGAGTTGGGATGACTGAAGCTTTCTTT
CATSRVGMTEAFF
>few|TRBV2|TRBD1|TRBJ2-7|17
TGTGCCAGCAGAGAAGCCCCCGGGACAGGAGTTTACTACGAGCAGTACTTC
CASREAPGTGVYYEQYF
>.|TRBV5-1|TRBD2|TRBJ2-5|17
TGCGCCAGCAGCTTGGTTCCCCTAGCGGGGGGAGGAGAGACCCAGTACTTC
CASSLVPLAGGGETQYF
>few|TRBV5-1|TRBD2|TRBJ2-1|15
TGCGCCAGCAGCCCGAGCGGGGGGCTCTACAATGAGCAGTTCTTC
CASSPSGGLYNEQFF
>many|TRBV29-1|.|TRBJ2-3|15
TGCAGCGCGACCCCCGGGGGAGGAGGTGCAGATACGCAGTATTTT
CSATPGGGGADTQYF
>.|TRBV5-1|.|TRBJ2-2|15
TGCGCCAGCAGCCCGCGGCGGGGCGGGACCGGGGAGCTGTTTTTT
CASSPRRGGTGELFF
>many|TRBV5-1|.|TRBJ2-1|12
TGCGCCAGCAGCTACCCAACTGATGAGCAGTTCTTC
CASSYPTDEQFF
>few|TRBV12-3/TRBV12-4|TRBD1|TRBJ2-7|12
TGTGCCAGCAGTTTAGACAGGGGCGAGCAGTACTTC
CASSLDRGEQYF
>.|TRBV7-2|.|TRBJ1-4|13
TGTGCCAGCAGCTTCTGGACTAATGAAAAACTGTTTTTT
CASSFWTNEKLFF
>many|TRBV6-5|.|TRBJ1-1|13
TGTGCCAGCAGTAAACCTGGGACCCGAGAAGCTTTCTTT
CASSKPGTREAFF
>medium-sized|TRBV4-1|.|TRBJ1-2|16
TGCGCCAGCAGCCCGATGCTATGGACAGCGGGGGGCGGCTACACCTTC
CASSPMLWTAGGGYTF
>medium-sized|TRBV20-1|.|TRBJ1-6|16
TGCAGTGCTAGGGGGGCAGGGAAAGGGGATAATTCACCCCTCCACTTT
CSARGAGKGDNSPLHF
>many|TRBV20-1|TRBD1|TRBJ2-2|14
TGCAGTGCTAGAAACAGGGGGAACACCGGGGAGCTGTTTTTT
CSARNRGNTGELFF
>many|TRBV30|.|TRBJ2-3|13
TGTGCCTGGAGTGTAAGGGGTGGAGATACGCAGTATTTT
CAWSVRGGDTQYF
>few|TRBV5-1|TRBD1|TRBJ2-2|15
TGCGCCAGCAGGCCGGGACAGGCAGGCACCGGGGAGCTGTTTTTT
CASRPGQAGTGELFF
>few|TRBV3-1|TRBD1|TRBJ1-6|15
TGTGCCAGCAGCCAAGTGTCAGGGGGCGGCTCACCCCTCCACTTT
CASSQVSGGGSPLHF
>.|TRBV20-1|TRBD1|TRBJ1-2|14
TGCAGTGCTAGAGTCGGACAGGGGTTTTATGGCTACACCTTC
CSARVGQGFYGYTF
>.|TRBV7-9|.|TRBJ1-3|16
TGTGCCAGCAGCTTAAACCTGGGGGCGCGTGGAAACACCATATATTTT
CASSLNLGARGNTIYF
>.|TRBV3-2|.|TRBJ2-7|13
TGTGCCAGCCGCGATTTAGGACCCTACGAGCAGTACTTC
CASRDLGPYEQYF
>.|TRBV20-1|.|TRBJ1-3|12
TGCAGTGCTGGGAGGACTGGAAACACCATATATTTT
CSAGRTGNTIYF
>.|TRBV6-2/TRBV6-3|TRBD1|TRBJ1-2|14
TGTGCCAGCGTTGGGGACAGGGTACGATATGGCTACACCTTC
CASVGDRVRYGYTF